The 29 T cell receptor beta chains in this list originate from one sample, sequenced in a study of T cell repertoires in cytomegalovirus infection. TCRdb processed the reads anew with MiXCR; each CDR3 protein has one entry. The table shows around 120,000 distinct CDR3 sequences, with about 24% occurring only once. No antigen is known for these receptors. The specimen sequenced was PBMCs, sequenced either directly or after in vitro stimulation (not recorded which). All receptors derive from a human donor in good health (CMV status not recorded). Some clones in this sample may be carry-over from other donors' samples.

This clonotype was observed a handful of times. The chain joins TRBV7-2 to TRBJ2-2, with a tentative D call TRBD1 (6 bases). The germline V gene has CDR1 SGHTA and CDR2 FQGNSA. The ends were cut back, 5 bases at V and 9 bases at J, with 13 bases in the middle. This CDR3 is 13 amino acids long. CDR3 sequence reads: CASSGRTVRELFF. The CDR3, as DNA: TGTGCCAGCAGCGGACGGACAGTGCGGGAGCTGTTTTTT. Full variable domain (outside the CDR3, taken from reference TRBV7-2 and TRBJ2-2): GAGVSQSPSNKVTEKGKDVELRCDPISGHTALYWYRQSLGQGLEFLIYFQGNSAPDKSGLPSDRFSAERTGGSVSTLTIQRTQQEDSAVYLCASSGRTVRELFFGEGSRLTVL.

This clonotype was recorded at least ten times. CDR3 in amino acids: CASSLAGRDVGYTF. The CDR3 coding sequence is TGTGCCAGCAGCTTAGCAGGCAGGGACGTTGGCTACACCTTC. This chain connects TRBV7-9 to TRBJ1-2; D may be TRBD1 (5 bases). Germline CDR1 is SEHNR and CDR2 is FQNEAQ (reference sequence). Trimming stripped 0 bases from V and 7 bases from J, with 12 bases between. The CDR3 is 14 amino acids.

This clonotype was observed a handful of times. V and J are TRBV28 and TRBJ2-1; 8 bases are shared with TRBD1. The junction had 4 bases not matched to a gene; V was cut back by 1 base and J by 2 bases. This CDR3 has 16 residues. Germline loops: CDR1 MDHEN, CDR2 SYDVKM. CDR3 sequence reads: CASSLYGTGTYNEQFF. The CDR3 DNA reads as TGTGCCAGCAGTTTATACGGGACAGGTACCTACAATGAGCAGTTCTTC.

This clonotype was seen at least ten times. V and J are TRBV7-2 and TRBJ2-3; 7 bases match TRBD1. V lost 11 bases, J lost 2 bases, and 10 bases stayed unmatched. The CDR3 sequence is 14 residues long. Germline CDR1 is SGHTA and CDR2 is FQGNSA. CDR3 nucleotide sequence: TGTGCCGGAATGAACAGGGGACACACAGATACGCAGTATTTT. Encoded protein: CAGMNRGHTDTQYF.

The rearrangement uses TRBV5-4 and TRBJ1-4; tentative D call: TRBD1 (6 bases). The CDR3 runs 15 residues. Germline V CDR1 and CDR2: SGHNT, YYREEE (reference sequence). The V end lost 2 bases, the J end lost 5 bases, and 13 bases lay between the germline ends. The CDR3 coding sequence is TGTGCCAGCAGCTTAAGCGGACAGATAAATGAAAAACTGTTTTTT. It specifies CASSLSGQINEKLFF.

The chain links TRBV7-9 to TRBJ1-1, with 7 positions matching TRBD1. Germline V gene data show CDR1 as SEHNR and CDR2 as FQNEAQ (reference sequence). The CDR3 totals 14 residues. Trimming cost V 4 bases and J 4 bases; bases outside gene matches: 6. The CDR3 DNA reads TGTGCCAGCAGCTCACAGGGGTCGGCCACTGAAGCTTTCTTT. Its translation: CASSSQGSATEAFF.

This chain uses TRBV23-1 with TRBJ2-7; TRBD1 is a possible D gene (7 bases). TRBV23-1 qualifies as an ORF whose function is uncertain. Trimming took 6 bases from V and 3 from J, leaving 18 bases between them. This CDR3 is 15 amino acids long. CDR3 sequence reads: CASREGCRGVYEQYF. CDR3 DNA sequence: TGCGCCAGCAGGGAGGGGTGCAGGGGGGTCTACGAGCAGTACTTC.

The rearrangement links TRBV6-2 or TRBV6-3 to TRBJ2-7, with D uncertain. Per germline, CDR1 MNHEY and CDR2 SVGEGT. Trimming left V 5 bases short and J 2 bases short, with 4 bases between. The CDR3 is 11 amino acids. CDR3 sequence (DNA): TGTGCCAGCAGTCCCGCCTACGAGCAGTACTTC. The encoded protein is CASSPAYEQYF.

This sequence joins TRBV2 and TRBJ2-7, with TRBD2 identical over 10 bases. Germline V lookup: CDR1 SNHLY, CDR2 FYNNEI. After removal of 2 bases from V and 2 bases from J, the junction contained 3 bases not matched to a gene. This CDR3 comprises 15 residues. CDR3 region: CASSEWLAGAYEQYF. CDR3 coding DNA: TGTGCCAGCAGTGAATGGCTAGCGGGAGCCTACGAGCAGTACTTC.

The chain carries TRBV27 and TRBJ2-5, with TRBD2 identical over 12 bases. Trimming cost V 3 bases and J 2 bases; bases outside gene matches: 1. Germline CDR1 reads MNHEY; CDR2 reads SMNVEV (reference sequence). The CDR3 loop spans 15 amino acids. CDR3 DNA sequence: TGTGCCAGCAGTTTGACTAGCGGGAGACAAGAGACCCAGTACTTC. Its protein is CASSLTSGRQETQYF.

The J gene is TRBJ2-2, the V gene TRBV2; tentatively, D is TRBD1 (5 bases). Germline V gives CDR1 SNHLY, CDR2 FYNNEI. There are 13 residues in the CDR3. V was clipped by 6 bases and J by 7 bases, with 12 bases between them. DNA for the CDR3: TGTGCCAGCAGAGCAACCAGGGTCGGGGAGCTGTTTTTT. Protein sequence: CASRATRVGELFF.

For this clonotype: A much bigger clone sits one base away, suggesting this may be a read error. The rearrangement joins TRBV7-2 to TRBJ2-3; no reliable D call. Germline V lookup: CDR1 SGHTA, CDR2 FQGNSA. This CDR3 comprises 15 residues. The CDR3 here is CASNLRQRRTDTQYF. The CDR3 DNA reads TGTGCCAGCAACTTAAGACAACGGCGGACAGATACGCAGTATTTT.

This clonotype was recorded many times. Here the CDR3 reads CASSVIQGMGDQETQYF. The CDR3 DNA is TGTGCCAGCAGCGTCATTCAGGGCATGGGGGATCAAGAGACCCAGTACTTC. The chain uses TRBV7-8 and TRBJ2-5; either TRBD1 or TRBD2 may fit D (5 bases each). Germline V lookup: CDR1 SGHVS, CDR2 FQNEAQ. The V end lost 5 bases, the J end lost 2 bases, and 21 bases lay between the germline ends. This CDR3 has 17 amino acids. Variable domain in full (rest from reference TRBV7-8 and TRBJ2-5): GAGVSQSPRYKVAKRGQDVALRCDPISGHVSLFWYQQALGQGPEFLTYFQNEAQLDKSGLPSDRFFAERPEGSVSTLKIQRTQQEDSAVYLCASSVIQGMGDQETQYFGPGTRLLVL.

The table lists this clonotype with many counts. The genes are TRBV28 and TRBJ2-7; 14 nucleotides agree with TRBD2. Unmatched junction bases numbered 8, after V lost 4 bases and J lost 12 bases. This CDR3 has 14 amino acids. Germline V gene data show CDR1 as MDHEN and CDR2 as SYDVKM. The CDR3 DNA is TGTGCCAGCAGTTCCCCCGGGACTAGCGGGAGAATGTACTTC. Translation gives CASSSPGTSGRMYF.

The V gene is TRBV5-6, the J gene TRBJ2-5; 8 nucleotides agree with TRBD2. After removal of 4 bases from V and 5 bases from J, the junction contained 10 bases not matched to a gene. CDR1 is SGHDT and CDR2 is YYEEEE in the germline V gene. There are 15 residues in the CDR3. The CDR3 sequence: CASSVGLGDTETQYF. The CDR3 DNA is TGTGCCAGCAGCGTGGGACTAGGGGATACGGAGACCCAGTACTTC.

This clonotype was recorded a few times. The chain is built from TRBV12-3 or TRBV12-4 and TRBJ1-4, with a weak D call TRBD1 (5 bases). The CDR3 sequence is 14 residues long. V dropped 3 bases and J dropped 3 bases, with 8 bases sitting between them. For the CDR3, the DNA is TGTGCCAGCAGTTTGGTCAGGGCTAATGAAAAACTGTTTTTT. Protein sequence: CASSLVRANEKLFF.

There are a few counts of this clonotype. The chain links TRBV12-3 or TRBV12-4 to TRBJ1-5; perhaps TRBD1 as D (5 bases). The CDR3 is 14 residues long. The V and J ends lost 1 base and 6 bases respectively, with 10 bases between them. The CDR3 DNA is TGTGCCAGCAGTTTAGTCGGCCAGGGTCAGCCCCAGCATTTT. It encodes CASSLVGQGQPQHF.

This clonotype was detected only a few times. V usage is TRBV6-6 and J usage is TRBJ2-5; TRBD2 matches at 12 bases. The J segment lost 5 bases and the V segment lost 0 bases, leaving 7 bases of the junction unmatched. Germline V gene sequence: CDR1 MNHNY, CDR2 SVGAGI (reference sequence). This CDR3 has 17 residues. The CDR3 spells CASSYSLGLAGRETQYF. In nucleotides, the CDR3 is TGTGCCAGCAGTTACTCCCTAGGACTAGCGGGGCGGGAGACCCAGTACTTC.

The genes are TRBV5-1 and TRBJ1-4; D remains unclear. Germline loops: CDR1 SGHRS, CDR2 YFSETQ. The CDR3 is made up of 14 amino acids. Trimming took 3 bases from V and 8 from J, leaving 14 bases between them. The CDR3 is CASSSTYPAEKLFF. CDR3 nucleotides: TGCGCCAGCAGCTCGACATACCCGGCAGAAAAACTGTTTTTT. The entire variable domain, with the rest obtained from reference TRBV5-1 and TRBJ1-4, is as follows: KAGVTQTPRYLIKTRGQQVTLSCSPISGHRSVSWYQQTPGQGLQFLFEYFSETQRNKGNFPGRFSGRQFSNSRSEMNVSTLELGDSALYLCASSSTYPAEKLFFGSGTQLSVL.

This clonotype was observed many times. The gene calls are TRBV7-2 and TRBJ1-5, with unresolved D. Germline assignment: CDR1 SGHTA and CDR2 FQGNSA. The CDR3 is 15 residues long. The V and J ends lost 1 base and 2 bases respectively, with 9 bases between them. In nucleotides, the CDR3 is TGTGCCAGCAGCTTAGTCGGGGTTGGCAATCAGCCCCAGCATTTT. Its protein product is CASSLVGVGNQPQHF.

This clonotype was counted a few times. The genes are TRBV12-3 or TRBV12-4 and TRBJ2-7; 9 bases are shared with TRBD2. CDR3 length equals 12 residues. The J segment lost 8 bases and the V segment lost 6 bases, leaving 5 bases of the junction unmatched. CDR3 sequence (DNA): TGTGCCAGCAGCCCCGGGACTAGCAAGCAGTACGTC. Translated: CASSPGTSKQYV.

The chain is built from TRBV7-2 and TRBJ1-1; no reliable D call. The CDR3 runs to 16 residues. Between the trimmed V and J ends, which lost 5 bases and 0 bases, there was a span of 16 bases. CDR1 is SGHTA, CDR2 FQGNSA, per germline. The CDR3 here is CASSARTQSLNTEAFF. The CDR3 nucleotides are TGTGCCAGCAGCGCACGTACGCAGTCTCTGAACACTGAAGCTTTCTTT.

This clonotype occurred a few times. The V gene is TRBV28, the J gene TRBJ1-2; 7 nucleotides match TRBD1. The CDR3 is made up of 14 amino acids. Losses at the gene ends were 5 bases for V and 3 bases for J; bases not matched to a gene: 6. The germline gives CDR1 MDHEN, CDR2 SYDVKM. CDR3 loop: CASSPDRVDYGYTF. CDR3 coding DNA: TGTGCCAGCAGTCCCGACAGGGTGGACTATGGCTACACCTTC.

This clonotype was seen once. The chain recombines TRBV5-6 with TRBJ1-2; tentative D call: TRBD1 (5 bases). The V end lost 3 bases, the J end lost 6 bases, and 9 bases lay between the germline ends. This CDR3 is built from 12 residues. CDR1 is SGHDT, CDR2 YYEEEE, per germline. The chain's CDR3 is CASSWAGDGYTF. The CDR3 DNA reads TGTGCCAGCAGCTGGGCGGGGGATGGCTACACCTTC.

This clonotype was observed a handful of times. The chain employs TRBV12-3 or TRBV12-4 and TRBJ2-2; D not certain. Trimming left V 5 bases short and J 1 base short, with 5 bases between. The CDR3 covers 13 residues. This CDR3 reads CASSPGNTGELFF. DNA of the CDR3: TGTGCCAGCAGTCCTGGGAACACCGGGGAGCTGTTTTTT.

This clonotype was counted only a few times. The chain uses TRBV11-2 and TRBJ1-4; D unclear. Trimming shortened V by 4 bases and J by 5 bases, and 11 bases separated the two germline ends. Germline CDR1 reads SGHAT; CDR2 reads FQNNGV. The CDR3 extends over 14 amino acids. The DNA for the CDR3 is TGTGCCAGCAGCTCAATACTAAGGAATGAAAAACTGTTTTTT. Protein product: CASSSILRNEKLFF.

There are many counts of this clonotype. The V call is TRBV7-2, the J call TRBJ2-7; 9 positions match TRBD2. This CDR3 is 16 amino acids long. The V gene's germline CDR1 is SGHTA and CDR2 FQGNSA. Trimming took 2 bases from V and 3 from J; bases not matched to a gene: 8. The CDR3: CASSLIGRGGRYEQYF. CDR3 bases: TGTGCCAGCAGCTTAATCGGGCGGGGGGGCCGCTACGAGCAGTACTTC.

This clonotype was seen only a few times. J is TRBJ1-3 and V is TRBV6-5; no reliable D call. This CDR3 contains 16 residues. Germline-derived CDR1 and CDR2 are MNHEY and SVGAGI. Trimming took off 6 bases at V and 0 bases at J, with 15 bases between the two ends. The CDR3 DNA follows: TGTGCCAGCAGCCGCCTAAGTCCCAACTCTGGAAACACCATATATTTT. This gives the protein CASSRLSPNSGNTIYF.

This clonotype has just a few counts. This chain uses TRBV7-2 with TRBJ2-3, with D maybe TRBD2 (6 bases). Trimming cost V 4 bases and J 5 bases, with 13 bases left between them. This CDR3 has 14 amino acids. Germline V gene data show CDR1 as SGHTA and CDR2 as FQGNSA. CDR3 DNA sequence: TGTGCCAGCAGCTCGAGAGCGGGCCGAGATACGCAGTATTTT. It yields the protein CASSSRAGRDTQYF.